This TCR beta chain was found in a study of shared clonotypes between healthy human individuals. TCRdb keeps only in-frame clones here, not all; method: immunoSEQ multiplex PCR. The sample contains roughly 2.5 million clones, 90% to 95% of which appear only once. This clone appeared a few times. Everyone who donated was a Caucasian adult who lived in Nashville, Tennessee. CDR1 and CDR2 from the germline V gene are MNHEY and SVGAGI. The V end was cut by 2 bases, the J end by 4 bases, with 8 bases between. This CDR3 contains 13 residues. This receptor was identified in a man aged 18 to 29 in good health. The specimen sequenced was naive CD4+ T cells sorted from blood. Indicated subset: CD45RA+ positively selected. This chain joins TRBV6-5 and TRBJ1-2; no clear D. CDR3 protein: CASSYGEGYGYTF. In DNA, the CDR3 is TGTGCCAGCAGTTACGGGGAGGGCTATGGCTACACCTTC.